This is a list of T cell receptor beta chains from one sample in a study of blood T cell repertoires in COVID-19. Libraries were prepared by immunoSEQ multiplex PCR; TCRdb keeps only in-frame clonotypes and omits some of them. The sample includes over 100,000 clones, over 70% of them seen just once. Input material: peripheral blood. The receptors originated from a woman aged 70-85 years with acute or convalescent COVID-19. The CDR3 runs from the conserved cysteine through the conserved F or W. The order of the fields is clone size, D gene, J gene, V gene, CDR3 protein, CDR3 DNA. A D gene is named only where the DNA matches it firmly. Size tells how often a clone was seen (once, few, many) or the class of an expanded clone, and some rows leave it out.

abundance: few
d_gene: NA
j_gene: TRBJ1-4
v_gene: TRBV19
CDR3aa: CASRDRGGNEKLFF
CDR3nt: TGTGCCAGTAGAGACCGGGGGGGAAATGAAAAACTGTTTTTT

abundance: NA
d_gene: TRBD1
j_gene: TRBJ1-6
v_gene: TRBV3-1/TRBV3-2
CDR3aa: CASSPPGTGAYSPLHF
CDR3nt: TGTGCCAGCAGCCCCCCCGGGACAGGGGCATATTCACCCCTCCACTTT

abundance: NA
d_gene: NA
j_gene: TRBJ2-7
v_gene: TRBV28
CDR3aa: CASSLSAAYEQYF
CDR3nt: TGTGCCAGCAGTTTGTCTGCGGCCTACGAGCAGTACTTC

abundance: NA
d_gene: NA
j_gene: TRBJ2-1
v_gene: TRBV27
CDR3aa: CASSLTSQATGEQFF
CDR3nt: TGTGCCAGCAGTTTAACTAGCCAGGCCACAGGTGAGCAGTTCTTC

abundance: NA
d_gene: TRBD1
j_gene: TRBJ1-4
v_gene: TRBV5-1
CDR3aa: CASSSGQELGNEKLFF
CDR3nt: TGCGCCAGCAGCTCAGGACAGGAGCTAGGGAATGAAAAACTGTTTTTT

abundance: NA
d_gene: NA
j_gene: TRBJ2-7
v_gene: TRBV19
CDR3aa: CASSRGDYEQYF
CDR3nt: TGTGCCAGTAGCAGGGGAGACTACGAGCAGTACTTC

abundance: NA
d_gene: TRBD1
j_gene: TRBJ2-7
v_gene: TRBV5-1
CDR3aa: CASSLTGGFYEQYF
CDR3nt: TGCGCCAGCAGCTTGACAGGGGGCTTTTACGAGCAGTACTTC

abundance: NA
d_gene: TRBD1
j_gene: TRBJ2-7
v_gene: TRBV28
CDR3aa: CASSPIGQGAYEQYF
CDR3nt: TGTGCCAGCAGTCCTATCGGACAGGGGGCCTACGAGCAGTACTTC

abundance: NA
d_gene: NA
j_gene: TRBJ2-7
v_gene: TRBV29-1
CDR3aa: CSVAGRLGVYEQYF
CDR3nt: TGCAGCGTTGCTGGGCGTTTAGGGGTCTACGAGCAGTACTTC

abundance: NA
d_gene: TRBD2
j_gene: TRBJ2-1
v_gene: TRBV7-6
CDR3aa: CASSTSGGRIDEQFF
CDR3nt: TGTGCCAGCAGTACTAGCGGGGGCCGAATAGATGAGCAGTTCTTC

abundance: NA
d_gene: TRBD2
j_gene: TRBJ2-5
v_gene: TRBV15
CDR3aa: CATSRGRRGYQETQYF
CDR3nt: TGTGCCACCAGCAGGGGTCGGCGGGGGTACCAAGAGACCCAGTACTTC

abundance: NA
d_gene: TRBD2
j_gene: TRBJ2-1
v_gene: TRBV11-3
CDR3aa: CASSSSPSAGRHEQFF
CDR3nt: TGTGCCAGCAGCTCGTCGCCCTCCGCCGGGAGGCATGAGCAGTTCTTC

abundance: NA
d_gene: TRBD2
j_gene: TRBJ2-7
v_gene: TRBV2
CDR3aa: CASSEMVLAGSYEQYF
CDR3nt: TGTGCCAGCAGTGAAATGGTACTAGCGGGATCGTACGAGCAGTACTTC

abundance: NA
d_gene: TRBD1
j_gene: TRBJ2-3
v_gene: TRBV10-3
CDR3aa: CAIRDPDRVTSDTQYF
CDR3nt: TGTGCCATCAGAGACCCGGACAGGGTAACCTCAGATACGCAGTATTTT

abundance: NA
d_gene: TRBD1
j_gene: TRBJ1-4
v_gene: TRBV19
CDR3aa: CASSPDRGGANEKLFF
CDR3nt: TGTGCCAGTAGTCCCGACAGGGGTGGAGCTAATGAAAAACTGTTTTTT

abundance: NA
d_gene: TRBD1
j_gene: TRBJ1-2
v_gene: TRBV9
CDR3aa: CASSLSGEGARGYTF
CDR3nt: TGTGCCAGCAGCCTCTCGGGTGAGGGGGCTCGGGGCTACACCTTC

abundance: once
d_gene: TRBD1
j_gene: TRBJ1-2
v_gene: TRBV29-1
CDR3aa: CSVPGGGGEDYGYTF
CDR3nt: TGCAGCGTACCCGGAGGAGGGGGCGAGGACTATGGCTACACCTTC

abundance: NA
d_gene: TRBD1
j_gene: TRBJ2-2
v_gene: TRBV3-1/TRBV3-2
CDR3aa: CASSQRNRGHPGELFF
CDR3nt: TGTGCCAGCAGCCAAAGGAACAGGGGGCATCCCGGGGAGCTGTTTTTT

abundance: NA
d_gene: TRBD1
j_gene: TRBJ1-1
v_gene: TRBV15
CDR3aa: CATSRGGGLTEAFF
CDR3nt: TGTGCCACCAGCAGAGGAGGGGGCCTTACTGAAGCTTTCTTT

abundance: once
d_gene: NA
j_gene: TRBJ2-7
v_gene: TRBV19
CDR3aa: CASSIRVGEQYF
CDR3nt: TGTGCCAGTAGTATTCGGGTAGGCGAGCAGTACTTC

abundance: NA
d_gene: TRBD1
j_gene: TRBJ2-5
v_gene: TRBV5-1
CDR3aa: CASSLNEATTGLGQETQYF
CDR3nt: TGCGCCAGCAGCTTGAATGAGGCAACGACAGGGTTGGGACAAGAGACCCAGTACTTC

abundance: NA
d_gene: TRBD2
j_gene: TRBJ2-7
v_gene: TRBV5-1
CDR3aa: CASSIQPGLAVYEQYF
CDR3nt: TGCGCCAGCAGCATTCAACCGGGACTAGCGGTGTACGAGCAGTACTTC

abundance: NA
d_gene: TRBD2
j_gene: TRBJ2-4
v_gene: TRBV2
CDR3aa: CASSEGLAGLGNIQYF
CDR3nt: TGTGCCAGCAGTGAAGGGCTAGCGGGGTTAGGGAACATTCAGTACTTC

abundance: NA
d_gene: NA
j_gene: TRBJ2-7
v_gene: TRBV27
CDR3aa: CASSWTRSYEQYF
CDR3nt: TGTGCCAGCAGCTGGACACGTTCCTACGAGCAGTACTTC

abundance: once
d_gene: NA
j_gene: TRBJ2-2
v_gene: TRBV19
CDR3aa: CASSTGLANTGELFF
CDR3nt: TGTGCCAGTAGTACAGGCCTCGCGAACACCGGGGAGCTGTTTTTT

abundance: NA
d_gene: NA
j_gene: TRBJ1-5
v_gene: TRBV3-1/TRBV3-2
CDR3aa: CASSQDSQPQHF
CDR3nt: TGTGCCAGCAGCCAAGATAGTCAGCCCCAGCATTTT

abundance: NA
d_gene: TRBD1
j_gene: TRBJ2-7
v_gene: TRBV19
CDR3aa: CASSNQGAGEQYF
CDR3nt: TGTGCCAGTAGTAATCAGGGGGCAGGGGAGCAGTACTTC

abundance: once
d_gene: TRBD1
j_gene: TRBJ1-5
v_gene: TRBV5-1
CDR3aa: CASSPDRGGQPQHF
CDR3nt: TGCGCCAGCAGTCCGGATAGAGGGGGCCAGCCCCAGCATTTT

abundance: NA
d_gene: NA
j_gene: TRBJ2-7
v_gene: TRBV19
CDR3aa: CASSDRATGDEQYF
CDR3nt: TGTGCCAGTTCAGACAGGGCCACGGGGGACGAGCAGTACTTC

abundance: NA
d_gene: NA
j_gene: TRBJ2-5
v_gene: TRBV5-4
CDR3aa: CASSQGGGGPQETQYF
CDR3nt: TGTGCCAGCAGCCAAGGAGGGGGAGGGCCCCAAGAGACCCAGTACTTC

abundance: once
d_gene: NA
j_gene: TRBJ2-7
v_gene: TRBV29-1
CDR3aa: CSVVVTTYEQYF
CDR3nt: TGCAGCGTTGTGGTAACTACCTACGAGCAGTACTTC

abundance: few
d_gene: NA
j_gene: TRBJ1-5
v_gene: TRBV7-2
CDR3aa: CASSSWGDQPQHF
CDR3nt: TGTGCCAGCAGCTCATGGGGGGACCAGCCCCAGCATTTT

abundance: NA
d_gene: TRBD1
j_gene: TRBJ1-2
v_gene: TRBV14
CDR3aa: CASSHWTGPSNYGYTF
CDR3nt: TGTGCCAGCAGCCACTGGACAGGTCCATCTAACTATGGCTACACCTTC

abundance: NA
d_gene: TRBD2
j_gene: TRBJ2-7
v_gene: TRBV7-2
CDR3aa: CASIAGALGYEQYF
CDR3nt: TGTGCCAGCATAGCGGGGGCCTTGGGGTACGAGCAGTACTTC

abundance: NA
d_gene: TRBD2
j_gene: TRBJ2-7
v_gene: TRBV19
CDR3aa: CASSRGVPSYEQYF
CDR3nt: TGTGCCAGTAGCCGGGGGGTCCCATCCTACGAGCAGTACTTC

abundance: NA
d_gene: NA
j_gene: TRBJ1-6
v_gene: TRBV9
CDR3aa: CASSPGVYNSPLHF
CDR3nt: TGTGCCAGCAGCCCAGGGGTCTATAATTCACCCCTCCACTTT

abundance: NA
d_gene: TRBD1
j_gene: TRBJ1-2
v_gene: TRBV5-6
CDR3aa: CASRSQGGYGYTF
CDR3nt: TGTGCCAGCAGATCTCAGGGGGGTTATGGCTACACCTTC

abundance: NA
d_gene: NA
j_gene: TRBJ1-1
v_gene: TRBV29-1
CDR3aa: CSVEGGNTEAFF
CDR3nt: TGCAGCGTTGAAGGGGGCAACACTGAAGCTTTCTTT

abundance: once
d_gene: NA
j_gene: TRBJ1-4
v_gene: TRBV5-4
CDR3aa: CASSLDGGANEKLFF
CDR3nt: TGTGCCAGCAGCTTGGATGGGGGCGCCAATGAAAAACTGTTTTTT

abundance: NA
d_gene: TRBD2
j_gene: TRBJ2-3
v_gene: TRBV2
CDR3aa: CASSDRLAGVDTQYF
CDR3nt: TGTGCCAGCAGTGACCGACTAGCGGGAGTAGATACGCAGTATTTT

abundance: NA
d_gene: NA
j_gene: TRBJ1-2
v_gene: TRBV19
CDR3aa: CASSHGGGYTF
CDR3nt: TGTGCCAGTAGTCACGGGGGTGGCTACACCTTC

abundance: once
d_gene: TRBD1
j_gene: TRBJ2-5
v_gene: TRBV5-1
CDR3aa: CASSFSGTGQETQYF
CDR3nt: TGCGCCAGCAGCTTCTCCGGGACAGGGCAAGAGACCCAGTACTTC

abundance: NA
d_gene: TRBD2
j_gene: TRBJ2-1
v_gene: TRBV3-1/TRBV3-2
CDR3aa: CASSQRLGRGDNEQFF
CDR3nt: TGTGCCAGCAGCCAGAGACTAGGCCGGGGGGACAATGAGCAGTTCTTC

abundance: NA
d_gene: TRBD1
j_gene: TRBJ1-4
v_gene: TRBV9
CDR3aa: CASSVASGTGSHNEKLFF
CDR3nt: TGTGCCAGCAGCGTCGCCTCCGGGACAGGGTCCCATAATGAAAAACTGTTTTTT

abundance: NA
d_gene: TRBD2
j_gene: TRBJ2-1
v_gene: TRBV7-3
CDR3aa: CASSFLGTSTEQFF
CDR3nt: TGTGCCAGCAGCTTTCTTGGGACTAGCACAGAGCAGTTCTTC

abundance: NA
d_gene: TRBD2
j_gene: TRBJ2-5
v_gene: TRBV28
CDR3aa: CASSPSSGGQETQYF
CDR3nt: TGTGCCAGCAGTCCCTCTAGCGGAGGGCAAGAGACCCAGTACTTC

abundance: NA
d_gene: TRBD2
j_gene: TRBJ2-7
v_gene: TRBV19
CDR3aa: CASSLAGGPFLPHEQYF
CDR3nt: TGTGCCAGTAGTCTAGCGGGGGGGCCATTTCTTCCGCACGAGCAGTACTTC

abundance: NA
d_gene: TRBD1
j_gene: TRBJ1-5
v_gene: TRBV28
CDR3aa: CASSETGAYNQPQHF
CDR3nt: TGTGCCAGCAGCGAGACAGGGGCTTACAATCAGCCCCAGCATTTT

abundance: NA
d_gene: TRBD2
j_gene: TRBJ2-1
v_gene: TRBV11-2
CDR3aa: CASSPHLSGREYNEQFF
CDR3nt: TGTGCCAGCAGCCCACACCTGAGCGGGAGGGAATACAATGAGCAGTTCTTC

abundance: NA
d_gene: NA
j_gene: TRBJ2-3
v_gene: TRBV24-1
CDR3aa: CATSDYPGTDTQYF
CDR3nt: TGTGCCACCAGTGACTACCCCGGCACAGATACGCAGTATTTT